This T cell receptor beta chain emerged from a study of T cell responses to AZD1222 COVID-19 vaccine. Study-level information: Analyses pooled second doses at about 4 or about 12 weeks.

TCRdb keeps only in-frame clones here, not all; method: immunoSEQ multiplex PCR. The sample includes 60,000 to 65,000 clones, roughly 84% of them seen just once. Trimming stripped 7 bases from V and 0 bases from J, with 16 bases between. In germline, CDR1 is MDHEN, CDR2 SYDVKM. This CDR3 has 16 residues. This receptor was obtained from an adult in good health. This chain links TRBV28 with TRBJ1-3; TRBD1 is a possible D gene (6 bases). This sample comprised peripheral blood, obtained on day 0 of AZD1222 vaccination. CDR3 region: CASTPGHPSSGNTIYF. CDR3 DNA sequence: TGTGCCAGCACCCCGGGACATCCAAGCTCTGGAAACACCATATATTTT. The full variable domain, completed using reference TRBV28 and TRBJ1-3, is DVKVTQSSRYLVKRTGEKVFLECVQDMDHENMFWYRQDPGLGLRLIYFSYDVKMKEKGDIPEGYSVSREKKERFSLILESASTNQTSMYLCASTPGHPSSGNTIYFGEGSWLTVV.